This TCR beta chain comes out of a study of T cells after yellow fever vaccination (dated by TCRdb to about 2019). Looking at the study overall: Libraries from fractions with low cell numbers were prepared with the SMART-Seq v4 Ultra Low Input RNA kit. To follow T-cell clones before and after both primary and booster YFV17D yellow fever vaccination, bulk TCR alpha and beta repertoires underwent longitudinal sequencing. The cohort comprised two healthy male donors, one aged 18 to 29 and one aged 30 to 40 years. Blood samples were taken at several timepoints before and after primary and secondary immunization, and bulk PBMC replicates and cell subsets were isolated. Overall study outcomes, separate from this receptor: Compared with the primary T-cell response, the secondary T-cell response was weaker but faster, peaking on day 5 rather than day 15. After the booster, most clones that had expanded after primary vaccination were detected again (about 97% of CD4 and over 75% of CD8), suggesting broad maintenance of memory. Because only a couple of donors were included in the study, the extent to which the findings can be generalized is limited. A small fraction of clonotypes showed up in both the CD4 and CD8 compartments, probably as a result of convergent recombination. Because abundant contaminating clonotypes from the bulk population could be contained in FACS-sorted repertoires, computational filtering was required.

These reads were obtained on an Illumina NovaSeq 6000. TCR cDNA was synthesized by 5'RACE template switching, which introduced a universal primer site and unique molecular identifiers. cDNA synthesis was primed from both the TCR alpha and TCR beta constant segments. Libraries were amplified in two PCR steps, with sample barcodes and sequencing adapters added in the second step. Sequencing of the libraries was done on either Illumina HiSeq 2500 (2x100 bp) or NovaSeq (2x150 bp). The paper's processing steps were these. MIGEC was used to demultiplex reads and collapse the reads into UMI consensus sequences, and MiXCR was used for V(D)J alignment. Vaccine-responding clonotypes were defined with edgeR using replicate PBMC samples, requiring FDR below 0.01 and a log2 fold change above 5 up to day 15. CD4 or CD8 identity was assigned to each bulk clonotype according to whether the clonotype was present at higher abundance in the sequenced CD4 repertoire or the sequenced CD8 repertoire. The raw public reads went through TCRdb reprocessing: fastp at Q25, MiXCR clone calling, in-frame beta chains kept. Here each entry gathers all rows of one CDR3 protein and keeps the most common genes and DNA. These V and J calls are TCRdb output, not the study's own analysis. The sample has approximately 260,000 distinct CDR3 sequences on record, roughly 5.6% of them singletons. The ten most abundant clones make up around 3.5% of the sample.

The germline V gene (reference sequence) yields LNHDA for CDR1 and SQIVND for CDR2. Trimming leaves V shorter by 7 bases and J shorter by 4 bases, with the junction holding 9 bases beyond the gene matches. From the cysteine through the phenylalanine, the CDR3 covers 14 amino acids. CDR3 DNA only is kept here, 42 bases in frame from base 1. The meaning of the sample's treatment or condition label: live attenuated yellow fever vaccine strain. A standard Ficoll-Paque protocol was used to isolate PBMCs from peripheral blood. Dynabeads CD4 and CD8 positive selection kits were used to isolate the CD4 and CD8 T-cell fractions. TriZol was used to extract RNA from bulk PBMCs, CD4 and CD8 fractions, and dextramer-positive and dextramer-negative fractions. This clonotype was found a few times. No antigen is known for it. No much larger clone is present one base from it, and per-base qualities are unavailable.

The V and J segments used are TRBV19 and TRBJ1-1; TRBD1 agrees with 7 junctional bases. The sequence derives from a man between 18 and 29 years old who received the YFV17D yellow fever vaccine. This sample comprised CD4+ T cells sorted from PBMCs, obtained on the day of the yellow fever booster vaccination. The CDR3 amino acid sequence is: CASTGQSTVTEAFF. The sequence in DNA is TGTGCCAGTACGGGACAGTCTACAGTCACTGAAGCTTTCTTT.